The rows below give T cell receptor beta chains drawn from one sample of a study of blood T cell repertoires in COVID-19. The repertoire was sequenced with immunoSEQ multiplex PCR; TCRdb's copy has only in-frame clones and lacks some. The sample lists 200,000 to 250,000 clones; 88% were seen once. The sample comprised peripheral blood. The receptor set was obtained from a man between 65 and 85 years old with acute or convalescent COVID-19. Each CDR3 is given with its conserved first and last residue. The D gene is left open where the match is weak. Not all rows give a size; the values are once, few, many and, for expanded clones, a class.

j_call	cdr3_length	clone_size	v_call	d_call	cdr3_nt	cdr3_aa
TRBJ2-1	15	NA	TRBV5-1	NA	TGCGCCAGCAGCTTGGAAGGGAGCTCCTACAATGAGCAGTTCTTC	CASSLEGSSYNEQFF
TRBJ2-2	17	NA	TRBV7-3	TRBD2	TGTGCCAGCAGCTTAGTCGGGCTTACTAGCGTTACCGGGGAGCTGTTTTTT	CASSLVGLTSVTGELFF
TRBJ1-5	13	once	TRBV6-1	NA	TGTGCCAGCAGTGAAACGTTTAGTCAGCCCCAGCATTTT	CASSETFSQPQHF
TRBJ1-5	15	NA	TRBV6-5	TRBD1	TGTGCCAGCAGTCCGGACAGGGCGGCCAATCAGCCCCAGCATTTT	CASSPDRAANQPQHF
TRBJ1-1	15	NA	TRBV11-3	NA	TGTGCCAGCAGCTTAAGTGGCAGGGTGGGCACTGAAGCTTTCTTT	CASSLSGRVGTEAFF
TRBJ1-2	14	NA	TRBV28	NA	TGTGCCAGCAGAACCGCGCGGGGGGCGGATGGCTACACCTTC	CASRTARGADGYTF
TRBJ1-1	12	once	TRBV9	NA	TGTGCCTCCAGTCAAGTTGACACTGAAGCTTTCTTT	CASSQVDTEAFF
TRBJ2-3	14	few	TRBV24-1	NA	TGTGCCACCAGTGACCCAATTGGCACAGATACGCAGTATTTT	CATSDPIGTDTQYF
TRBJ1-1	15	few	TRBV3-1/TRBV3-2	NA	TGTGCCAGCAGCCAAGAGGGGAAGCGCAGGGCTGAAGCTTTCTTT	CASSQEGKRRAEAFF
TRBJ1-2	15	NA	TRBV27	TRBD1	TGTGCCAGCAGGGGATGGACAGGGATAGGCTATGGCTACACCTTC	CASRGWTGIGYGYTF
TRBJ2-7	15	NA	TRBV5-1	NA	TGCGCCAGCAGCTTAGGGACTCCTCAGAACTTCGAGCAGTACTTC	CASSLGTPQNFEQYF
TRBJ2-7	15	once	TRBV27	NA	TGTGCCAGCAGGCAACAGGGGGGGCCAGGCTACGAGCAGTACTTC	CASRQQGGPGYEQYF
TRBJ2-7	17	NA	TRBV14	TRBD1	TGTGCCAGCAGCCGGAAAACAGGGGGAGGAAGCTCCTACGAGCAGTACTTC	CASSRKTGGGSSYEQYF
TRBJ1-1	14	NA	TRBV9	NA	TGTGCCAGCAGCGTAGCAAGCCAGAACACTGAAGCTTTCTTT	CASSVASQNTEAFF
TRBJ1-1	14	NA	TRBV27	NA	TGTGCCAGCAGTTTAAGGCAGGCAAACACTGAAGCTTTCTTT	CASSLRQANTEAFF
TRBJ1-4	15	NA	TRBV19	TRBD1	TGTGCCAGTAGTATCGGCCAGGGGGTCGGGGAAAAACTGTTTTTT	CASSIGQGVGEKLFF
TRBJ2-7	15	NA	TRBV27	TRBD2	TGTGCCAGCAGTCCTGGGACTAGCGGTTCCTACGAGCAGTACTTC	CASSPGTSGSYEQYF
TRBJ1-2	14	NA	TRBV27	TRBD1	TGTGCCAGCTCTCCTGGGACAGGGGTCTATGGCTACACCTTC	CASSPGTGVYGYTF
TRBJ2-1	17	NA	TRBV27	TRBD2	TGTGCCAGCAGACCCACTCCACGGACTAGCGGGAGGTCTGAGCAGTTCTTC	CASRPTPRTSGRSEQFF
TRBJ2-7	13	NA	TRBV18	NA	TGTGCCAGCTCACCGCTTACAGGCTACGAGCAGTACTTC	CASSPLTGYEQYF
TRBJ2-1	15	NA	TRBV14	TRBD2	TGTGCCAGCAGCCCCCGGGGGGGCATTGGCAATGAGCAGTTCTTC	CASSPRGGIGNEQFF
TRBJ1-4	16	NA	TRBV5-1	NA	TGCGCCAGCAGCTTGGTGGCAGGGGAAGGGCCGGGAAAACTGTTTTTT	CASSLVAGEGPGKLFF
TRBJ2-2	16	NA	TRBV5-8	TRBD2	TGTGCCACCCACCAGGGAACTAGCGGGAGAGCCGGGGAGCTGTTTTTT	CATHQGTSGRAGELFF
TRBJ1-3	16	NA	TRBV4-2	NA	TGTGCCAGCAGCCAAGAATCGACTGTCTCTGGAAACACCATATATTTT	CASSQESTVSGNTIYF
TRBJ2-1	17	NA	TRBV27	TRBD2	TGTGCCAGCAGTCATCGAGGCGGGACTAGTACCTACAATGAGCAGTTCTTC	CASSHRGGTSTYNEQFF
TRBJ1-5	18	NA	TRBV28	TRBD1	TGTGCCAGCAGTTTATTTCAGGGGGCCCAAGATAGCAATCAGCCCCAGCATTTT	CASSLFQGAQDSNQPQHF
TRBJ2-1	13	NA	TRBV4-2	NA	TGTGCCAGCAGCCGTAGAGAAGCGGATGAGCAGTTCTTC	CASSRREADEQFF
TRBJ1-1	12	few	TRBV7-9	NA	TGTGCCAGCAGCCACAGTAGGATAGGAGCTTTCTTT	CASSHSRIGAFF
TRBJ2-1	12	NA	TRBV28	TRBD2	TGTGCCAGCAGTTTGACTAGCGGGAAGCAGTTCTTC	CASSLTSGKQFF
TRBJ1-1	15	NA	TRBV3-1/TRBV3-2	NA	TGTGCCAGCAGCCTAATACACAGGGCCCAGGCTGAAGCTTTCTTT	CASSLIHRAQAEAFF
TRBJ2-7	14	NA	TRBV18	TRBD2	TGTGCCAGCTCCCGACTAGCGGGAGGGTACGAGCAGTACTTC	CASSRLAGGYEQYF
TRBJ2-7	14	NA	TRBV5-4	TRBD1	TGTGCCAGCAGCCGCGGACAGGGCACCTACGAGCAGTACTTC	CASSRGQGTYEQYF
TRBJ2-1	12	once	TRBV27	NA	TGTGCCAGCAGCATCAGGGCGGATGAGCAGTTCTTC	CASSIRADEQFF
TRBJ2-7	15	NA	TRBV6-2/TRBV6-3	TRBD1	TGTGCCAGCAGTCCCCCGGACAGGATCCCCTACGAGCAGTACTTC	CASSPPDRIPYEQYF
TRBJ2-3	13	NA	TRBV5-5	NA	TGTGCCAGCAGCCCCCAGGGGACAGATACGCAGTATTTT	CASSPQGTDTQYF
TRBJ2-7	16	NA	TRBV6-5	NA	TGTGCCAGCAGTTACTCAGTCAGGTGGACATCCTACGAGCAGTACTTC	CASSYSVRWTSYEQYF
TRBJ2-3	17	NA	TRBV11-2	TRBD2	TGTGCCAGCAGCGCCGGGACTAGCGGTCTCGCAACAGATACGCAGTATTTT	CASSAGTSGLATDTQYF